This T cell receptor (beta chain) was sequenced during a study of blood T cell repertoires in COVID-19. At the level of the study: Some COVID-19 samples were acute and others convalescent; all came from the United States, Italy and Spain. Sample material is recorded as cDNA or gDNA derived from T cells, B-cell-depleted T cells, or PBMCs.

V dropped 3 bases and J dropped 1 base, with 8 bases sitting between them. Germline V gene data show CDR1 as SGDLS and CDR2 as YYNGEE. The CDR3 has 14 residues. Methods used by the authors: Scientists estimated how many nucleated cells there were by amplifying reference gene primers. Sequenced by immunoSEQ multiplex PCR; TCRdb stores in-frame clones only, minus some. V and J calls and clone size come straight from that table; D and trimming were deduced from the DNA. The table records about 33,000 clones, around 83% of them present only once. In its sample, this clone was seen once. V is TRBV9 and J is TRBJ1-3; D not certain. The sequenced sample consisted of peripheral blood. This receptor was taken from a human donor in a cohort sampled during active COVID-19. The CDR3 region is CASSARVSGNTIYF. In nucleotides, the CDR3 is TGTGCCAGCAGCGCCCGCGTATCTGGAAACACCATATATTTT.